This T cell receptor beta chain was captured by sequencing in a study of T cell responses to AZD1222 COVID-19 vaccine. As concerns this clone: Its specificity is unknown.

V was shortened by 0 bases and J by 1 base, with 7 bases between the two germline ends. Germline CDR1 and CDR2: SGDLS and YYNGEE. The CDR3 extends over 14 amino acids. Findings of the study overall: Variant regions that are unmutated are reportedly the target of nearly half of spike-specific TCRs.

Profiled with immunoSEQ multiplex PCR; TCRdb holds only in-frame clones, not every one. This sample yields 80,000 to 100,000 clones, of which 70% to 90% are seen a single time; approximately 5.2% belongs to the top ten. This TCR derives from an adult who received the AZD1222 COVID-19 vaccine. V is TRBV9 and J is TRBJ1-1; D may be TRBD1 (5 bases). The sequenced sample was peripheral blood, obtained 28 days after the second AZD1222 dose. The CDR3 DNA is TGTGCCAGCAGCGTAGGACAGTCGAACACTGAAGCTTTCTTT. Protein sequence: CASSVGQSNTEAFF.